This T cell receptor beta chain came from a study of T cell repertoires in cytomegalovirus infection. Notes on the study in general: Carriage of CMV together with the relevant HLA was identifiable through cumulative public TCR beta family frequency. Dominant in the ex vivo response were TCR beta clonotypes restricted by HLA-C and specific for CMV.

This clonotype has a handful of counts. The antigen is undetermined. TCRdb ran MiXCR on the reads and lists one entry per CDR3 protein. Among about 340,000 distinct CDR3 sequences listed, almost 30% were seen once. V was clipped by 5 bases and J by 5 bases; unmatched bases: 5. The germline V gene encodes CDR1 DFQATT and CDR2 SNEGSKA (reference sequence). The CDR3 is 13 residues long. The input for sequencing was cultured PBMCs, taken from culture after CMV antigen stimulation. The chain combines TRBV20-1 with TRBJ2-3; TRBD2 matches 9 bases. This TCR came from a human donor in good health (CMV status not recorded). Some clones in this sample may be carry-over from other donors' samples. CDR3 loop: CSADSGRGDTQYF. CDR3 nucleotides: TGCAGTGCTGATAGCGGGAGAGGAGATACGCAGTATTTT.